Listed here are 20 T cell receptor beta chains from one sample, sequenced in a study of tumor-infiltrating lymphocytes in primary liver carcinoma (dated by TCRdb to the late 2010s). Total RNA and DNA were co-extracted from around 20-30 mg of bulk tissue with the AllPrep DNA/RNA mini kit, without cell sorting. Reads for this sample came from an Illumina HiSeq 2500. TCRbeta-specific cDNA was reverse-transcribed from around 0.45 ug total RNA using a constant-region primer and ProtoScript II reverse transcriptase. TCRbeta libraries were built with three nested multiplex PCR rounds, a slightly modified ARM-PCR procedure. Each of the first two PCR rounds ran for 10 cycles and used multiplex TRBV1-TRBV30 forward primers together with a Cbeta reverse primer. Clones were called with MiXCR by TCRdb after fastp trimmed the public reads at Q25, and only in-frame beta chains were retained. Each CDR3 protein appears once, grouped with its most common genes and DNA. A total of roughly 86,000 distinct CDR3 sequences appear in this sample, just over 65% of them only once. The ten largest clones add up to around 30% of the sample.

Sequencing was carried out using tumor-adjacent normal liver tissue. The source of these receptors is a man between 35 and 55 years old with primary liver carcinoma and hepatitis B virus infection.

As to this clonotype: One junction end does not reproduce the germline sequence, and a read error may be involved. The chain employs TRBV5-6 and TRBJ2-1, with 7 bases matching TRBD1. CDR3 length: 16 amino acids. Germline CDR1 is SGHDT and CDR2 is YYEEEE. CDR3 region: CGSSFEGAGSYNEQFF. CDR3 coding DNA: TGTGGCAGCAGCTTTGAGGGGGCAGGCTCCTACAATGAGCAGTTCTTC.

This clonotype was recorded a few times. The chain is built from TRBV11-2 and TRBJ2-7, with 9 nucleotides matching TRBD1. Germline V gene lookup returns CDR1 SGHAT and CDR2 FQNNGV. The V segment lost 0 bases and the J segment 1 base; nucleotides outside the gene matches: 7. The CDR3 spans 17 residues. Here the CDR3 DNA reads TGTGCCAGCAGCTTAGATGTAAGGGGACAGGGATCCTACGAGCAGTACTTC. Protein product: CASSLDVRGQGSYEQYF.

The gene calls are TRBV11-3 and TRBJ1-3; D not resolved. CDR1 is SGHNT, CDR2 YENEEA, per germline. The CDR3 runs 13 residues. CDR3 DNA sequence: TGTATCAGCAGCACGGGGTCAGGAAACACCATATATTTT. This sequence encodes CISSTGSGNTIYF.

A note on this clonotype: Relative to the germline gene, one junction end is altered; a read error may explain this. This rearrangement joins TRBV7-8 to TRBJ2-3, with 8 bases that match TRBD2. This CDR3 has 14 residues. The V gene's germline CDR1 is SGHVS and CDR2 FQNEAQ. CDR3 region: CASNLAAGAPAQYF. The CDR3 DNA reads TGTGCCAGCAACTTAGCAGCGGGAGCCCCCGCCCAATATTTT.

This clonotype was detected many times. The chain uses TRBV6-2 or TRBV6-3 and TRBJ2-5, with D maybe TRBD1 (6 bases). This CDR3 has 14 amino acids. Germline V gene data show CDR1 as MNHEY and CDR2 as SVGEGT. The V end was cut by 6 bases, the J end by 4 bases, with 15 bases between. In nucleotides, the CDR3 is TGTGCCAGCAGATGGGACATAGGCAGAGAGACCCAGTACTTC. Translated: CASRWDIGRETQYF.

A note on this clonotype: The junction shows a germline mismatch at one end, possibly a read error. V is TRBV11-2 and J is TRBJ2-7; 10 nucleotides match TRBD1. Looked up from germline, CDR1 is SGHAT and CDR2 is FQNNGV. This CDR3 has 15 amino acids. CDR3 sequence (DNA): TGTGCCAACAGCGCCCGGGACAGGGGTTTCTACGAGCGGTACTTC. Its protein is CANSARDRGFYERYF.

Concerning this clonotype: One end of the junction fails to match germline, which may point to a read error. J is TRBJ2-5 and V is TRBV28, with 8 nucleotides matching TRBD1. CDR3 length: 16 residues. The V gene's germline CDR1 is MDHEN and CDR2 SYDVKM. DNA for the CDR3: TGTGCCAGCAGTCCCTTGGACAGGGCAGGCCAAGATACCCAGTACTTC. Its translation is CASSPLDRAGQDTQYF.

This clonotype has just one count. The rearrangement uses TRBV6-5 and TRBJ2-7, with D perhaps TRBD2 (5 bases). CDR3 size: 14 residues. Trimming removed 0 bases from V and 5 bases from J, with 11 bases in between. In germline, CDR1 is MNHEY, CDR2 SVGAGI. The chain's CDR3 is CASSYSLAGHEQYF. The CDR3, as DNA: TGTGCCAGCAGTTACTCGCTAGCCGGGCACGAGCAGTACTTC.

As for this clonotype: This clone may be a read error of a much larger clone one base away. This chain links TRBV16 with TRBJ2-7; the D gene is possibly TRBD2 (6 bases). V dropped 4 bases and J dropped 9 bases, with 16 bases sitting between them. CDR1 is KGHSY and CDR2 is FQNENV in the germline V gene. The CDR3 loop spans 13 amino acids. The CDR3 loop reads CASSRSLVGGQYF. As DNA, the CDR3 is TGTGCCAGCAGCCGATCTCTCGTGGGGGGGCAGTACTTC.

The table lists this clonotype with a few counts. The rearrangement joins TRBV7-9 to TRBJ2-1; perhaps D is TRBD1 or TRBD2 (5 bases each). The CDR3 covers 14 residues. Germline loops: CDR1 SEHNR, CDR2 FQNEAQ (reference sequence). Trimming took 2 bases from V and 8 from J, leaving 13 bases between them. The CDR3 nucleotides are TGTGCCAGCAGCTTATCCCAGGGACGGGATGAGCAGTTCTTC. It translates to CASSLSQGRDEQFF. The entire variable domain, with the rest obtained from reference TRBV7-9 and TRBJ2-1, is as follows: DTGVSQNPRHKITKRGQNVTFRCDPISEHNRLYWYRQTLGQGPEFLTYFQNEAQLEKSRLLSDRFSAERPKGSFSTLEIQRTEQGDSAMYLCASSLSQGRDEQFFGPGTRLTVL.

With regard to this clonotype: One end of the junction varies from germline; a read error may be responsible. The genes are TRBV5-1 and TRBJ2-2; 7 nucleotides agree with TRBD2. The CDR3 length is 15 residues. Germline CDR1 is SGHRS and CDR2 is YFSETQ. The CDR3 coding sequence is TGCGCCAGCAGCTACGGGACTATAAACATCGGGGAGCTGTTTTTT. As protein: CASSYGTINIGELFF. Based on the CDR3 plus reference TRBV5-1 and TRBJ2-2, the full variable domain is KAGVTQTPRYLIKTRGQQVTLSCSPISGHRSVSWYQQTPGQGLQFLFEYFSETQRNKGNFPGRFSGRQFSNSRSEMNVSTLELGDSALYLCASSYGTINIGELFFGEGSRLTVL.

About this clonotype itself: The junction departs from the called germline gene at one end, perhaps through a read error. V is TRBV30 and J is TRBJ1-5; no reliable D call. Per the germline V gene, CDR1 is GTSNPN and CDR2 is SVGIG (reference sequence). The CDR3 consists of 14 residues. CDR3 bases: TGTACCTGGAGTCCCAGGACCTTCAATCAGCCCCAGCATTTT. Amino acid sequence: CTWSPRTFNQPQHF. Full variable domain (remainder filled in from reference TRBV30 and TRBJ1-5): SQTIHQWPATLVQPVGSPLSLECTVEGTSNPNLYWYRQAAGRGLQLLFYSVGIGQISSEVPQNLSASRPQDRQFILSSKKLLLSDSGFYLCTWSPRTFNQPQHFGDGTRLSIL.

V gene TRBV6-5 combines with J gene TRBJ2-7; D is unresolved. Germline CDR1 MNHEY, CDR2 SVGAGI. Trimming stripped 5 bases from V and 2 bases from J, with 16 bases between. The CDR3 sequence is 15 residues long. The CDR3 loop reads CASSLNHVDPYEQYF. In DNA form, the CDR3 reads TGTGCCAGCAGTCTTAACCACGTAGACCCCTACGAGCAGTACTTC.

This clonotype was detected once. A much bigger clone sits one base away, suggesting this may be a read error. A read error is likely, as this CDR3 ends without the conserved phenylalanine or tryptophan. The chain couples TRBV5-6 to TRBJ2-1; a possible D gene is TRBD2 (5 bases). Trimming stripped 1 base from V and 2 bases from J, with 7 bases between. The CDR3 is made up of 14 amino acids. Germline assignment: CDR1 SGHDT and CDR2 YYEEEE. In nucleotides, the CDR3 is TGTGCCAGCAGCTTGAGAGGGACCTACAATGAGCAGTTCTTA. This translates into CASSLRGTYNEQFL.

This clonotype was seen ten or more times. The CDR3 DNA is TGTGCCAGCAGTTTAAGTGGGGGCTCCTACGAGCAGTACTTC. Translating it yields CASSLSGGSYEQYF. This sequence joins TRBV12-3 or TRBV12-4 and TRBJ2-7, with D perhaps given as TRBD1 or TRBD2 (5 bases each). This CDR3 spans 14 amino acids. V was shortened by 2 bases and J by 0 bases, with 8 bases between the two germline ends.

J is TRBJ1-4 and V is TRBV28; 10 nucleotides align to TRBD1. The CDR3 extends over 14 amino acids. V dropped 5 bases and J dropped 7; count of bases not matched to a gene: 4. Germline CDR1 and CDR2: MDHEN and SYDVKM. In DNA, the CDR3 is TGTGCCAGCAGTCGACAGGGGGCGGGTGAAAAACTGTTTTTT. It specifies CASSRQGAGEKLFF.

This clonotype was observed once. CDR3 in DNA: TGCAGCGTTGATAACTCTAGCGGGAGTGTCGAGCAGTACTTC. Its translation is CSVDNSSGSVEQYF. V gene TRBV29-1 combines with J gene TRBJ2-7; TRBD2 aligns across 10 bases. Germline CDR1 is SQVTM and CDR2 is ANQGSEA. The ends lost 3 bases at V and 6 bases at J; junction bases unmatched: 8. The CDR3 has 14 residues.

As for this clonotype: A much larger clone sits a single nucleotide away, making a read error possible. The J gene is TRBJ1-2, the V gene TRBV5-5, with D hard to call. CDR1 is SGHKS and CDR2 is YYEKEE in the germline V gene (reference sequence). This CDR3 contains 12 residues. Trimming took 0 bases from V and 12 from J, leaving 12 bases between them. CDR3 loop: CASSLGREGHTF. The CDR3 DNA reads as TGTGCCAGCAGCTTGGGTCGAGAAGGCCACACCTTC.

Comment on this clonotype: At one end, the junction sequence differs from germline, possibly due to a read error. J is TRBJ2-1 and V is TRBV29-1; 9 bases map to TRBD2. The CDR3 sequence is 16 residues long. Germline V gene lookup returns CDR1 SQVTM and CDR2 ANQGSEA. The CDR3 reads CSVAWTSVSSYSEQFF. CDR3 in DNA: TGCAGTGTCGCCTGGACTAGCGTGAGCTCCTACAGTGAGCAGTTCTTC.

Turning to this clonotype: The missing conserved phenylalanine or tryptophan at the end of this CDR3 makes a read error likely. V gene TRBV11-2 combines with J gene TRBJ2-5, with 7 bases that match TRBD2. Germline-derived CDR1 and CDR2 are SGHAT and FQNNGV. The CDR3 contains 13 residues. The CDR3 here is CASSRGDQEAQYL. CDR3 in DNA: TGTGCCAGCAGTCGGGGGGACCAAGAGGCCCAGTACCTC.